This TCR beta chain was found in a study of vaccination effects on CD4 cells after COVID-19. With the ViraFEST assay, the study expanded antigen-specific CD4+ T cells using viral peptide pools, then sequenced them. Subsequent to a culture period of nine to ten days, CD4+ T cells were isolated. All vaccine recipients tested negative for nucleocapsid antibodies and had never contracted SARS-CoV-2 infection. Profiling relied on immunoSEQ multiplex PCR, and the TCRdb table lists in-frame clones only, not all of them. The sample shows roughly 52,000 clones, around 68% of them seen only once. V was pared by 6 bases and J by 4 bases, with 6 bases of the junction left unmatched. The germline gives CDR1 SNHLY, CDR2 FYNNEI. The CDR3 runs 14 residues. In its sample, this clone was seen a few times. Its antigen is not identified. Study findings and constraints: Nearly all vaccine-induced clones in healthy recipients recognized only SARS-CoV-2.

This clonotype was obtained from a human donor who received a COVID-19 vaccine. Sequencing used CD4+ T cells from PBMCs cultured with SARS-CoV-2 spike peptides, obtained before COVID-19 vaccination. This chain connects TRBV2 to TRBJ1-2; 9 bases align to TRBD1. The chain's CDR3 is CASSGGQGGYGYTF. The CDR3 DNA follows: TGTGCCAGCAGCGGGGGACAGGGCGGCTATGGCTACACCTTC. Full variable domain (rest looked up from reference TRBV2 and TRBJ1-2): EPEVTQTPSHQVTQMGQEVILRCVPISNHLYFYWYRQILGQKVEFLVSFYNNEISEKSEIFDDQFSVERPDGSNFTLKIRSTKLEDSAMYFCASSGGQGGYGYTFGSGTRLTVV.